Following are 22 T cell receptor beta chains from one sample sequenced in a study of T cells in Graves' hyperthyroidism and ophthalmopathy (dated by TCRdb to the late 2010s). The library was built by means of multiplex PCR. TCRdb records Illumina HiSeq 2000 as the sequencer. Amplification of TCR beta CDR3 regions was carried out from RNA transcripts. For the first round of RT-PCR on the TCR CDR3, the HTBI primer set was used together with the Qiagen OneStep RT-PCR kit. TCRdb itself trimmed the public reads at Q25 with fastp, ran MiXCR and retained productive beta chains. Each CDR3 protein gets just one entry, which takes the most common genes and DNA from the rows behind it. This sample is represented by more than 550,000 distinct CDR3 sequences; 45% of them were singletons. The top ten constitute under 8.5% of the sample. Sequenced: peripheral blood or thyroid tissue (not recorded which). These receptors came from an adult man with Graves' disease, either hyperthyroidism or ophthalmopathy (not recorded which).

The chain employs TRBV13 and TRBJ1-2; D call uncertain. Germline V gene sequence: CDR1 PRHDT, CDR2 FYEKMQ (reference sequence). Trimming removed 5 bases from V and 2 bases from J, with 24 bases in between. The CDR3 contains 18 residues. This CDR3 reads CASSIPEAGSPRNYGYTF. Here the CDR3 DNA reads TGTGCCAGCAGCATACCAGAAGCGGGTAGCCCAAGAAACTATGGCTACACCTTC.

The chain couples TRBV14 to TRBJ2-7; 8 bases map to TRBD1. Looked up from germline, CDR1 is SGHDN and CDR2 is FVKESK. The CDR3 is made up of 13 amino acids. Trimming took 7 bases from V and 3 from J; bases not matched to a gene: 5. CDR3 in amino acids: CASNGQGGYEQYF. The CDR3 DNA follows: TGTGCCAGCAACGGACAGGGAGGCTACGAGCAGTACTTC.

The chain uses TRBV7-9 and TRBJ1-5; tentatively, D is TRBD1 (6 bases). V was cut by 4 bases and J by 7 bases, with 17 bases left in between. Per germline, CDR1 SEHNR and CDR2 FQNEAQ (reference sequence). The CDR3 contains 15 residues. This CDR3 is CASSSTGGGEQPQHF. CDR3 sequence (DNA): TGTGCCAGCAGCTCGACTGGCGGGGGCGAACAGCCCCAGCATTTT.

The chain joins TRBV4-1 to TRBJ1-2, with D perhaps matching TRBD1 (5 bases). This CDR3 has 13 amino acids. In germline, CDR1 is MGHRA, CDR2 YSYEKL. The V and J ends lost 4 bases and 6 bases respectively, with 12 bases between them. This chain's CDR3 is CASSLNTGNGYTF. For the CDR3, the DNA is TGCGCCAGCAGCCTCAACACAGGCAATGGCTACACCTTC.

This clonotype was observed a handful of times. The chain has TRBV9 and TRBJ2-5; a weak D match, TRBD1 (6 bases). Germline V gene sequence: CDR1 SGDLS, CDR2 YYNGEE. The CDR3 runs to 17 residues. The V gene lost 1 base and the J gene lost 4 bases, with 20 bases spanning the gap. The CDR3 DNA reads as TGTGCCAGCAGCGTAAACCCCGGGCCCTGGGGGCCAGAGACCCAGTACTTC. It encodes CASSVNPGPWGPETQYF.

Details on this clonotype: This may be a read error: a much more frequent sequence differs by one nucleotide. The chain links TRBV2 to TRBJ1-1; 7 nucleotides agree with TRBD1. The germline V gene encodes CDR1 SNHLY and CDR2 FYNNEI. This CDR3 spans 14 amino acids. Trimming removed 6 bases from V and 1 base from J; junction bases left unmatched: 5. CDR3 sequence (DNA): TGTGCCAGCAGCGACTGGACAGGGAACACTGAAGCTTTCTTT. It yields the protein CASSDWTGNTEAFF.

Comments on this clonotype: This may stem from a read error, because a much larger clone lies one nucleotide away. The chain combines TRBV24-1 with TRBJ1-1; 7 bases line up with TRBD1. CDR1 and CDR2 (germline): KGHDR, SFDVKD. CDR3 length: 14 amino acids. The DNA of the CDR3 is TGTGCCACCAGTGACGGGACAGTGAACACTGAAACTTTCTTT. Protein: CATSDGTVNTETFF.

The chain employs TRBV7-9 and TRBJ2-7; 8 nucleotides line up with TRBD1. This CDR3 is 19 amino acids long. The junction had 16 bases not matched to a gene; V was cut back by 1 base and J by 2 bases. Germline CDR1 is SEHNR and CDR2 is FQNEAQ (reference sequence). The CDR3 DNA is TGTGCCAGCAGCTTAGATCCCCAAACTCATGGGGACAGGACCTACGAGCAGTACTTC. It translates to CASSLDPQTHGDRTYEQYF.

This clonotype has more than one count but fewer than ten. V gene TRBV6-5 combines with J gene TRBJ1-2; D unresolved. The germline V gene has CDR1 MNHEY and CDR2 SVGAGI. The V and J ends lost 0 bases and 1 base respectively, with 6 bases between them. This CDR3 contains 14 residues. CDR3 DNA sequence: TGTGCCAGCAGTTACTCCACGTTTAACTATGGCTACACCTTC. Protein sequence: CASSYSTFNYGYTF.

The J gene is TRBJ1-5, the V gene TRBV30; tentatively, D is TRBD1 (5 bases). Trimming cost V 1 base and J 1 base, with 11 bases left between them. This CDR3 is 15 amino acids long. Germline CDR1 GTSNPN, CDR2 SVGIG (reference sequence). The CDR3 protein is CAWSATGWSNQPQHF. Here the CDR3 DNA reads TGTGCCTGGAGTGCCACAGGCTGGAGCAATCAGCCCCAGCATTTT.

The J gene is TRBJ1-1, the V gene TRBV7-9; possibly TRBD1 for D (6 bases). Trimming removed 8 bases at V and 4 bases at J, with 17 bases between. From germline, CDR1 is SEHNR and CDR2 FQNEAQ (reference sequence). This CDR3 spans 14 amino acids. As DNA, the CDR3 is TGTGCCAGCCACTTCGGGGGGCAGGTCACTGAAGCTTTCTTT. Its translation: CASHFGGQVTEAFF.

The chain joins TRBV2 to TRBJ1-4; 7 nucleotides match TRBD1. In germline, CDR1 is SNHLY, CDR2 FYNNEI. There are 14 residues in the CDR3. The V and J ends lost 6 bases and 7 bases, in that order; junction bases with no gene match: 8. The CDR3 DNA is TGTGCCAGCAGAGTACAGGGGCGGCTTGAAAAACTGTTTTTT. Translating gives CASRVQGRLEKLFF. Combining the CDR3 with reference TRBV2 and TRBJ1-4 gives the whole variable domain EPEVTQTPSHQVTQMGQEVILRCVPISNHLYFYWYRQILGQKVEFLVSFYNNEISEKSEIFDDQFSVERPDGSNFTLKIRSTKLEDSAMYFCASRVQGRLEKLFFGSGTQLSVL.

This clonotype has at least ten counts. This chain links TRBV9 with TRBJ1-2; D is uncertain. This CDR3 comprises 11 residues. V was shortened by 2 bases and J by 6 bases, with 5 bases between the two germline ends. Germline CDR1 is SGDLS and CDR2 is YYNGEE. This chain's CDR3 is CASSVADGYTF. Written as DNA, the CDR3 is TGTGCCAGCAGCGTTGCGGATGGCTACACCTTC.

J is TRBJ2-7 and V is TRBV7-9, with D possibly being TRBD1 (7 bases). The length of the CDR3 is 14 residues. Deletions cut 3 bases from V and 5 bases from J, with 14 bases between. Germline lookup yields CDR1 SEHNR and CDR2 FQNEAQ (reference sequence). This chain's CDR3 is CASSLSGGWDEQYF. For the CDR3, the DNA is TGTGCCAGCAGCTTGTCAGGGGGGTGGGACGAGCAGTACTTC.

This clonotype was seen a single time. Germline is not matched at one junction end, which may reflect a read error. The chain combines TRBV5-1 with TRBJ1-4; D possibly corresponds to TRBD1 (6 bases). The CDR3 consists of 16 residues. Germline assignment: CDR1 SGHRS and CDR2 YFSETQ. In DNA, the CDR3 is TGTGCCAGCAGCTTAGTAGGGGGGGCGAGCACTGAAAAACTGTTTTTT. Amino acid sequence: CASSLVGGASTEKLFF.

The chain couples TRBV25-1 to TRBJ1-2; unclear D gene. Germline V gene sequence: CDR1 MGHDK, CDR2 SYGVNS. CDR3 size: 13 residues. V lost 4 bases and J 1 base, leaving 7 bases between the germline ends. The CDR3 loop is CASSGGFNYGYTF. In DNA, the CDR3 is TGTGCCAGCAGTGGGGGATTTAACTATGGCTACACCTTC.

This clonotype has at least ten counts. The CDR3 region has the DNA TGTGCCAGCAGCTTAAGGGCTAACTCTGGGGCCAACGTCCTGACTTTC. This encodes CASSLRANSGANVLTF. The chain employs TRBV7-6 and TRBJ2-6; D is unclear. CDR3 size: 16 residues. The ends were cut back, 2 bases at V and 0 bases at J, with 8 bases in the middle. Germline V lookup: CDR1 SGHVS, CDR2 FNYEAQ.

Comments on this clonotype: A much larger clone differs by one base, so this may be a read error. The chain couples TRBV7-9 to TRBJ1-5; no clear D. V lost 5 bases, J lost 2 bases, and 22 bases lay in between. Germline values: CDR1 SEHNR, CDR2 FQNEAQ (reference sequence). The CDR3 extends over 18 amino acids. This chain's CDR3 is CASSLRPGIGGGNQPQHF. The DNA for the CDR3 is TGTGCCAGCAGCCTCCGTCCGGGGATAGGTGGTGGCAATCAGCCCCAGCATTTT.

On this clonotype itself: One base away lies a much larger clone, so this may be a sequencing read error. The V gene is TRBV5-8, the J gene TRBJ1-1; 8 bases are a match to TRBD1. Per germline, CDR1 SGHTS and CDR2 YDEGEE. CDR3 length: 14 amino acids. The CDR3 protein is CASSLTGERGEASF. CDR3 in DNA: TGCGCCAGCAGCCTGACAGGGGAGAGGGGTGAAGCTTCCTTT.

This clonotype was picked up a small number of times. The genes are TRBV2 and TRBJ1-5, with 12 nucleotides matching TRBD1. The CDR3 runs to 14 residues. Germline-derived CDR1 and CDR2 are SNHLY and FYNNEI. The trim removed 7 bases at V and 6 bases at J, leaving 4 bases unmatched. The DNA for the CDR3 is TGTGCCAGCACCGGGACAGGGGGCGGTCAGCCCCAGCATTTT. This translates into CASTGTGGGQPQHF. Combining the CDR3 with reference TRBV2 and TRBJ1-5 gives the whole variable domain EPEVTQTPSHQVTQMGQEVILRCVPISNHLYFYWYRQILGQKVEFLVSFYNNEISEKSEIFDDQFSVERPDGSNFTLKIRSTKLEDSAMYFCASTGTGGGQPQHFGDGTRLSIL.

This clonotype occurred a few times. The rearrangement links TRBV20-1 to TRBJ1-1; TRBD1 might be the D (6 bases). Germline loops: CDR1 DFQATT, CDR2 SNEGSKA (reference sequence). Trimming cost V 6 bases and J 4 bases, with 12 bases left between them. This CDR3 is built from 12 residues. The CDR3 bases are TGCAGTGCACACAGGGAGGGCACTGAAGCTTTCTTT. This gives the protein CSAHREGTEAFF.

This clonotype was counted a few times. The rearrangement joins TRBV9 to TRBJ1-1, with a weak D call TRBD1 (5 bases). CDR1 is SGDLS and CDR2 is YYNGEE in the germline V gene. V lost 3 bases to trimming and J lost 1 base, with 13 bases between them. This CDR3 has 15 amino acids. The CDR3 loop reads CASSAEAGANTEAFF. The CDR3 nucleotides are TGTGCCAGCAGCGCTGAAGCCGGGGCGAACACTGAAGCTTTCTTT.